This TCR beta chain derives from a study of CD4 T cells in relation to SARS-CoV-2 and coronaviruses. The germline V and J ends were trimmed by 0 bases and 2 bases, with 14 bases remaining between them. Germline V gives CDR1 LGHNA, CDR2 YSLEER. The CDR3 has 16 residues. Before the COVID-19 pandemic, during about 2011-2019, CD4+ T cells were taken from unexposed donors. CD4+ T cells were isolated from the cells after 10 days of culture. This table comes from immunoSEQ multiplex PCR, and its TCRdb copy is limited to in-frame clones, with some not included. The table has roughly 30,000 clones, 60% to 85% seen once. In its sample, this clone was seen once. Its cognate antigen is unknown.

Sequencing was done on a sample of CD4+ T cells from PBMCs, cultured in vitro. V and J are TRBV4-3 and TRBJ2-7; tentative D call: TRBD1 (6 bases). This clonotype was obtained from a human donor in good health. CDR3 coding DNA: TGCGCCAGCAGCCAAGATAGCAGGGGACCCCCCTACGAGCAGTACTTC. As protein: CASSQDSRGPPYEQYF.